This T cell receptor beta chain was sequenced for a study of shared clonotypes between healthy human individuals. Replicate PCRs run on sorted subsets employed approximately 0.2 ug DNA, around 27,000 T cell genomes. Profiled with immunoSEQ multiplex PCR; TCRdb holds only in-frame clones, not every one. Of about 1.1 million clones in the sample, roughly 74% were seen once. This CDR3 contains 16 residues. With 0 bases removed from V and 0 bases from J, the gap between germline ends came to 9 bases. The germline V gene has CDR1 MNHNS and CDR2 SASEGT. Material for sequencing was memory CD4+ T cells from PBMCs. The subset denotes: CD45RA-negative fraction. The rearrangement uses TRBV6-1 and TRBJ1-5, with D unresolved. This sequence was found in a man younger than 35 in good health. Some clones in this sample may be carry-over from other donors' samples. The CDR3 reads CASSEALGYSNQPQHF. The CDR3 DNA follows: TGTGCCAGCAGTGAAGCATTGGGCTATAGCAATCAGCCCCAGCATTTT.